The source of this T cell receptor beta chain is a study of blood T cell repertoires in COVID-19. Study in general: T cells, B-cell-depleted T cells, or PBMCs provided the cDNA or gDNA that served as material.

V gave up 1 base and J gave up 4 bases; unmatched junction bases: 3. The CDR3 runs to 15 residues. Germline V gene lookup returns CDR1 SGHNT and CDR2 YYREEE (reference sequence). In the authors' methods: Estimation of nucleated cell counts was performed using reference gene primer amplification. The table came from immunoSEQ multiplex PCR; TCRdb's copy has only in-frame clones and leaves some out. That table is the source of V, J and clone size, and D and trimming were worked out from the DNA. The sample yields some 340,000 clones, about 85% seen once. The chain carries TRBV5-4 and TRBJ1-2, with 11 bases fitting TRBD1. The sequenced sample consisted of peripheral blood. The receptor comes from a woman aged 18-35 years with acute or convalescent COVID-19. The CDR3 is CASSLSGTGGYGYTF. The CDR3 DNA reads TGTGCCAGCAGCTTGTCCGGGACAGGGGGCTATGGCTACACCTTC.